These 7 T cell receptor beta chains were all obtained from the same sample, sequenced in a study of metastatic and nonmetastatic thyroid tumors. Patients underwent thyroid surgery, and none had received any treatment before it. TCRdb used MiXCR to call clones anew from the PCR reads. Here the sample spans tens of thousands of clones, more than 20% being singletons. The sample was tumor tissue. The receptors come from a male donor with papillary thyroid cancer or a benign thyroid nodule (not recorded which). Some clones in this sample may be carry-over from other donors' samples.

This clone has a count of ten or more. The chain combines TRBV30 with TRBJ2-2; TRBD1 aligns across 11 bases. The length of the CDR3 is 14 residues. Germline CDR1 reads GTSNPN; CDR2 reads SVGIG (reference sequence). J lost 6 bases, V lost 8 bases, and 8 bases had no gene match. CDR3 loop: CASTGTGGAGELFF. The CDR3 nucleotides read TGTGCCAGTACCGGGACAGGGGGGGCCGGGGAGCTGTTTTTT.

V gene TRBV20-1 combines with J gene TRBJ1-1; D is perhaps TRBD1 (6 bases). Germline CDR1 and CDR2: DFQATT and SNEGSKA (reference sequence). The CDR3 is 13 amino acids. Trimming took 5 bases from V and 4 from J, leaving 14 bases between them. The CDR3: CSARQVAPTEAFF. DNA for the CDR3: TGCAGTGCTCGACAGGTGGCACCCACTGAAGCTTTCTTT.

This clone came up a few times. This may be a read error, as it is one base from a much larger clone. CDR3 sequence reads: CSGLQGAYDTQYF. As DNA, the CDR3 is TGCAGCGGACTACAGGGGGCCTACGATACGCAGTATTTT. The genes are TRBV29-1 and TRBJ2-3; TRBD1 matches 9 bases. V lost 7 bases to trimming and J lost 6 bases; unmatched junction nucleotides: 8. The germline CDR1 and CDR2 sequences are SQVTM and ANQGSEA. CDR3 size: 13 residues.

The sample holds many counts of this clone. The chain links TRBV30 to TRBJ2-7; D may match TRBD1 or TRBD2 (5 bases each). Trimming took 6 bases from V and 6 from J, leaving 18 bases between them. This CDR3 contains 13 residues. Per germline, CDR1 GTSNPN and CDR2 SVGIG (reference sequence). The CDR3 DNA follows: TGTGCCTGCTTCTCGGGGCGCACGGGCGAGCAGTACTTC. Its protein product is CACFSGRTGEQYF.

This clone showed up many times. This specimen includes other DNA sequences encoding the same CDR3. The chain joins TRBV11-2 to TRBJ1-4; no clear D. There are 13 residues in the CDR3. Germline V gene lookup returns CDR1 SGHAT and CDR2 FQNNGV. Trimming removed 2 bases at V and 9 bases at J, with 10 bases between. The CDR3 loop reads CASSLPGSQKLFF. CDR3 nucleotides: TGTGCCAGCAGCTTACCAGGATCTCAAAAACTGTTTTTT.

This clone was counted many times. The chain employs TRBV3-1 and TRBJ2-1, with 11 bases that match TRBD2. Germline CDR1 LGHDT, CDR2 YNNKEL (reference sequence). The CDR3 spans 16 residues. V shed 4 bases, J shed 5 bases, and the junction held 7 bases outside the gene matches. The CDR3 nucleotides read TGTGCCAGCAGCCTAAAGGGTAGCGGGGGGGACAATGAGCAGTTCTTC. Translation gives CASSLKGSGGDNEQFF.

The table lists this clone with a few counts. A much bigger clone sits one base away, suggesting this may be a read error. This chain joins TRBV2 and TRBJ1-1; no clear D gene. CDR1 is SNHLY and CDR2 is FYNNEI in the germline V gene. The germline V and J ends were trimmed by 7 bases and 0 bases, with 12 bases remaining between them. CDR3 length equals 14 residues. The chain's CDR3 is CASNRGHLNTEAFF. The CDR3 nucleotides read TGTGCCAGCAACCGGGGTCACCTGAACACTGAAGCTTTCTTT.